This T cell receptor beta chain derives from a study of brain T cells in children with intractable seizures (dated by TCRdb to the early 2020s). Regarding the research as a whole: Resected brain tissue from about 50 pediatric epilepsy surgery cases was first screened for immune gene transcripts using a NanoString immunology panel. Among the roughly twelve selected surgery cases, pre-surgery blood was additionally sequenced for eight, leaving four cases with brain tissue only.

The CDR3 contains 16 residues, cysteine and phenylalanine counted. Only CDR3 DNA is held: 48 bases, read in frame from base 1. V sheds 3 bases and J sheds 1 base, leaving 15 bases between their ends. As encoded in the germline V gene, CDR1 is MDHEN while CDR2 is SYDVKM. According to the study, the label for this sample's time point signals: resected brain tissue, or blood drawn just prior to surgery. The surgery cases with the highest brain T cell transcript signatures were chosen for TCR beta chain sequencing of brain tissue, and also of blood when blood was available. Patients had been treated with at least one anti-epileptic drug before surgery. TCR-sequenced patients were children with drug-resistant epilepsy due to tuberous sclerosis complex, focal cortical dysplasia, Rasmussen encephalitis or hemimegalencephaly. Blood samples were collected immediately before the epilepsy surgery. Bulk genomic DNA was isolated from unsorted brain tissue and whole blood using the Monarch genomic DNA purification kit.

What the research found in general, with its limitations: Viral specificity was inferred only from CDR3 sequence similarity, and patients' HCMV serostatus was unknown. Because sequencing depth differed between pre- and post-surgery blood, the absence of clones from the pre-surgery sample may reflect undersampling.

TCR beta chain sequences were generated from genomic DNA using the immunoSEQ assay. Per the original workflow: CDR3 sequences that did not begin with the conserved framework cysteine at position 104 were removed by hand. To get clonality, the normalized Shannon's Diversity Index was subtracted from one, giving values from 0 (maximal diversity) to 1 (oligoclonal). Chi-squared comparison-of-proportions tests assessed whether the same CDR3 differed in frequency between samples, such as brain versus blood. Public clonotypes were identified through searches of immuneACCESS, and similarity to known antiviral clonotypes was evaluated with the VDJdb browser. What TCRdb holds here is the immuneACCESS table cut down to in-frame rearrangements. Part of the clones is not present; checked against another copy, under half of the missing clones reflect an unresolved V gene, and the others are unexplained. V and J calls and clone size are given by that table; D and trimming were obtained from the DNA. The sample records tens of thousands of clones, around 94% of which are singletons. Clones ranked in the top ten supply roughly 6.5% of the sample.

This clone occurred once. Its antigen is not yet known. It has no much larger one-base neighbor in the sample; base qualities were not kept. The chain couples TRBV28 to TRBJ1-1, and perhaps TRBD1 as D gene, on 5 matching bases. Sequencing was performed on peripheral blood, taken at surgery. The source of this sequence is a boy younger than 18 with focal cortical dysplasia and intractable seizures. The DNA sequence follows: TGTGCCAGCAGTTTTTCGGCGGGGCTACCGAACACTGAAGCTTTCTTT. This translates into CASSFSAGLPNTEAFF.